The 6 T cell receptor beta chains below come from one sample, sequenced in a study of T cells in Graves' hyperthyroidism and ophthalmopathy (dated by TCRdb to 2018 to 2020). To prepare the library, multiplex PCR was applied. Sequencing relied on an Illumina HiSeq 2000. The TCR beta CDR3 regions were amplified from the RNA transcripts. A first-round RT-PCR of the TCR CDR3 used the HTBI primer set with the Qiagen OneStep RT-PCR kit. The public reads were quality trimmed at Q25 with fastp and then assembled into clones with MiXCR by TCRdb, keeping productive beta chains. All rows with the same CDR3 protein become a single entry with the most common DNA and genes. The sample table holds 660,000 or so distinct CDR3 sequences, of which less than 45% were seen once. The top ten clones comprise about 7% of the sample. Sequences were obtained from peripheral blood or thyroid tissue (not recorded which). The receptor set was obtained from an adult man with Graves' disease, either hyperthyroidism or ophthalmopathy (not recorded which).

The gene calls are TRBV10-1 and TRBJ2-3; tentative D call: TRBD2 (6 bases). V lost 4 bases and J 2 bases, leaving 10 bases between the germline ends. CDR1 is WNHNN and CDR2 is SYGVQD in the germline V gene (reference sequence). The CDR3 contains 14 residues. The DNA of the CDR3 is TGCGCCAGCAGTGCGGCGGGACCCACAGATACGCAGTATTTT. It codes for CASSAAGPTDTQYF.

The chain couples TRBV9 to TRBJ2-7, with TRBD2 matching 8 bases. Germline CDR1 is SGDLS and CDR2 is YYNGEE. J lost 1 base, V lost 0 bases, and 6 bases had no gene match. This CDR3 is 16 amino acids long. The CDR3 spells CASSVVASGGSYEQYF. For the CDR3, the DNA is TGTGCCAGCAGCGTAGTCGCGAGCGGGGGATCCTACGAGCAGTACTTC.

The chain couples TRBV2 to TRBJ1-5; D may be TRBD1 (5 bases). Germline V gene lookup returns CDR1 SNHLY and CDR2 FYNNEI. The CDR3 runs 16 residues. The CDR3: CARATHSGPSNQPQHF. The CDR3 DNA reads TGTGCTAGAGCTACTCATTCAGGGCCGAGCAATCAGCCCCAGCATTTT.

The chain couples TRBV29-1 to TRBJ2-3; D call uncertain. The V gene lost 3 bases and the J gene lost 2 bases, with 12 bases spanning the gap. This CDR3 is built from 14 residues. Germline loops: CDR1 SQVTM, CDR2 ANQGSEA. In DNA form, the CDR3 reads TGCAGCGTTGACACCCCTGGGGTCACAGATACGCAGTATTTT. Encoded protein: CSVDTPGVTDTQYF.

This clonotype was observed a few times. The V and J genes are TRBV12-3 or TRBV12-4 and TRBJ1-1; no clear D. The ends were cut back, 6 bases at V and 4 bases at J, with 12 bases in the middle. CDR3 length: 13 residues. The CDR3: CASSHQIPTEAFF. As DNA, the CDR3 is TGTGCCAGCAGCCATCAGATCCCCACTGAAGCTTTCTTT.

There are a few counts of this clonotype. This rearrangement joins TRBV29-1 to TRBJ2-7; D is possibly TRBD1 (5 bases). V lost 2 bases and J 2 bases, leaving 10 bases between the germline ends. CDR1 and CDR2 from the germline V gene are SQVTM and ANQGSEA. The CDR3 is made up of 13 amino acids. CDR3 sequence (DNA): TGCAGCGTTGAACTCCCAGGGCCCTACGAGCAGTACTTC. Its protein product is CSVELPGPYEQYF.